This entry concerns a single TCR beta chain. Germline V gene sequence: CDR1 SGHVS, CDR2 FQNEAQ. V shed 2 bases and J shed 6 bases, with 17 bases lying between them. This CDR3 comprises 16 residues. The data were obtained in a study of blood T cell repertoires in COVID-19. Study details: The cDNA or gDNA used as material had been derived from T cells, B-cell-depleted T cells, or PBMCs.

Profiled with immunoSEQ multiplex PCR; TCRdb holds only in-frame clones, not every one. The data hold about 140,000 clones, with 80% to 90% observed a single time. The clonotype comes from a man aged 45-60 years who had recovered from COVID-19. Sequencing used peripheral blood. The chain couples TRBV7-8 to TRBJ1-5; no reliable D call. CDR3 nucleotides: TGTGCCAGCAGCTTACTGGCCGACGTACGGGGTCAGCCCCAGCATTTT. It specifies CASSLLADVRGQPQHF.